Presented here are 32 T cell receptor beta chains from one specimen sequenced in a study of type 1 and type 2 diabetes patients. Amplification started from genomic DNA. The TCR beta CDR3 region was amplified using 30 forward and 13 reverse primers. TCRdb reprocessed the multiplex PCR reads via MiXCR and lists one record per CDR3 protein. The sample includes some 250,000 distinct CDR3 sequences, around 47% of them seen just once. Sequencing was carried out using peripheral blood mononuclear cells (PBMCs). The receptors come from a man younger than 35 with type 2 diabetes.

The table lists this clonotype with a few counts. The CDR3: CAWRQGEGTQYF. In DNA, the CDR3 is TGTGCCTGGAGACAGGGGGAGGGGACCCAGTACTTC. This chain links TRBV30 with TRBJ2-5, with D possibly being TRBD1 (8 bases). V shed 3 bases and J shed 7 bases, with 12 bases lying between them. The CDR3 totals 12 residues. The germline CDR1 and CDR2 sequences are GTSNPN and SVGIG (reference sequence).

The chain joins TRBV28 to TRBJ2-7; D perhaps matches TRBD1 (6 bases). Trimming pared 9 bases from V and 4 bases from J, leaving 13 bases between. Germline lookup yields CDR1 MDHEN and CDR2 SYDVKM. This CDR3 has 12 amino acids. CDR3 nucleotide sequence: TGTGCCAGTAGGGACATTCTATACGAGCAGTACTTC. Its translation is CASRDILYEQYF.

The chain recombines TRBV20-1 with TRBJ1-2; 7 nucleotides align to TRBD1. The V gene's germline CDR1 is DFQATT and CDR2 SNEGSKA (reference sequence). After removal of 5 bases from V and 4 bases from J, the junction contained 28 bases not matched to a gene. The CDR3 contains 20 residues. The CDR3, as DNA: TGCAGTGCTGATACCGGGACAGATCTCTATGGCTTCACAGATCTCTATGGCTACACCTTC. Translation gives CSADTGTDLYGFTDLYGYTF.

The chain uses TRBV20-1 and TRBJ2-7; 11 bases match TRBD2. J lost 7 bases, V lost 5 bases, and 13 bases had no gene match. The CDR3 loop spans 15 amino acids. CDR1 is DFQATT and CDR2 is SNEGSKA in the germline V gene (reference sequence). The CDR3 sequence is CSAEASTSGMGEQYF. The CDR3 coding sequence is TGCAGTGCTGAGGCTTCGACTAGCGGGATGGGAGAGCAGTACTTC.

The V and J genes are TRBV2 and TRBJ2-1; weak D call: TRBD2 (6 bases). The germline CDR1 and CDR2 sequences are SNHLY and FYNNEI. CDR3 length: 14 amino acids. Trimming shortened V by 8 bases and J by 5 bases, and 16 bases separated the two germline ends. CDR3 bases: TGTGCCAGCTTCCTCGGTGGGACTGACAATGAGCAGTTCTTC. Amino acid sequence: CASFLGGTDNEQFF. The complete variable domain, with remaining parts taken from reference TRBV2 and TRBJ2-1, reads EPEVTQTPSHQVTQMGQEVILRCVPISNHLYFYWYRQILGQKVEFLVSFYNNEISEKSEIFDDQFSVERPDGSNFTLKIRSTKLEDSAMYFCASFLGGTDNEQFFGPGTRLTVL.

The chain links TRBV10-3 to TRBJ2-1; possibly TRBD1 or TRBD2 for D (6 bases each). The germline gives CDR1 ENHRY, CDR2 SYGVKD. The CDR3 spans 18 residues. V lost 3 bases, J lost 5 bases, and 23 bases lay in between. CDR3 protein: CAISDRLTRGAGNNEQFF. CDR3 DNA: TGTGCCATCAGTGATCGTCTTACGAGGGGGGCCGGAAACAATGAGCAGTTCTTC.

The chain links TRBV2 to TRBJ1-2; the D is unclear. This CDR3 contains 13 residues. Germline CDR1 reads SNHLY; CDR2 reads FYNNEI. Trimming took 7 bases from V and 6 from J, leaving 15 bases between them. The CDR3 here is CASTPELGHGYTF. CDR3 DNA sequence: TGTGCCAGCACCCCCGAGCTAGGCCATGGCTACACCTTC.

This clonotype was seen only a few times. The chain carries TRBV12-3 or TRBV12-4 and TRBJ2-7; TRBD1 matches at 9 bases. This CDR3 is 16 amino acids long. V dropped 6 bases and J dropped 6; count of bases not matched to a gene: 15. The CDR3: CASSAQPGQGPTEQYF. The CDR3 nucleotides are TGTGCCAGCAGCGCGCAACCGGGACAGGGTCCCACCGAGCAGTACTTC.

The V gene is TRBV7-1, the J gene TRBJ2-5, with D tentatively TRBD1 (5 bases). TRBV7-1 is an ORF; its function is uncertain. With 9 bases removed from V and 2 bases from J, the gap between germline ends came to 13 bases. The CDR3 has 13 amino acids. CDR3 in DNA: TGTGCCAGTAGAGACAGATCACAAGAGACCCAGTACTTC. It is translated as CASRDRSQETQYF.

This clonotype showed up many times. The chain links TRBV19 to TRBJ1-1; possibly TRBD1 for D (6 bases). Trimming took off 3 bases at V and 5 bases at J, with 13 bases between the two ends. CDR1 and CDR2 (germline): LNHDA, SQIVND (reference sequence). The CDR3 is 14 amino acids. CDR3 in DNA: TGTGCCAGTAGTATCAGGGGCGAGGGAACTGAAGCTTTCTTT. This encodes CASSIRGEGTEAFF.

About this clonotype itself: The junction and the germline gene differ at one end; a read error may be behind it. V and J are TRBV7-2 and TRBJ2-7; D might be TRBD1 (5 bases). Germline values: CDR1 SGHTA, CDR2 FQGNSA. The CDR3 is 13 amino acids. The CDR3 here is CASSEDTLYGQYF. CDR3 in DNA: TGTGCCAGCAGCGAGGACACCCTCTACGGGCAGTACTTC.

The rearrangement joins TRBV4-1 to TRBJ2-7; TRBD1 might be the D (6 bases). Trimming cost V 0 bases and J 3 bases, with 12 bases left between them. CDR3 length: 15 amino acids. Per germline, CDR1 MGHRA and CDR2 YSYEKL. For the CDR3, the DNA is TGCGCCAGCAGCCAAGATGAATCACAGGGCTACGAGCAGTACTTC. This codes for CASSQDESQGYEQYF.

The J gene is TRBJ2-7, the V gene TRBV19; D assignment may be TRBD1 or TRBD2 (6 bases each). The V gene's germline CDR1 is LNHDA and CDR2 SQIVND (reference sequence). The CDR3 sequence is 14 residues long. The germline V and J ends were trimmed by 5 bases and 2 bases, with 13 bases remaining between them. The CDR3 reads CASSYREAAYEQYF. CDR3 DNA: TGTGCCAGTAGTTACAGGGAGGCCGCCTACGAGCAGTACTTC.

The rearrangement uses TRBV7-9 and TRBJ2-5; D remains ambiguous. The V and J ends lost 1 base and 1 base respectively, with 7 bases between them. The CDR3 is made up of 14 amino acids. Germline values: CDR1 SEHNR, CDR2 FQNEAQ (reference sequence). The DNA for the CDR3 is TGTGCCAGCAGCTTAGTGCAGATCCAAGAGACCCAGTACTTC. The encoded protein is CASSLVQIQETQYF.

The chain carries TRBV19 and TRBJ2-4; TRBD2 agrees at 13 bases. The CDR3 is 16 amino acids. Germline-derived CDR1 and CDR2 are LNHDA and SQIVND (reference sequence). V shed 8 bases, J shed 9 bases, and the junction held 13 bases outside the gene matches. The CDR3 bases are TGTGCCAGTGGACACGGGACTAGCGGGACTGGGGGCATTCAGTACTTC. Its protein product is CASGHGTSGTGGIQYF.

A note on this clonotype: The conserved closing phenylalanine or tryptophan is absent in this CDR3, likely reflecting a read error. The CDR3 region has the DNA TGCAGTGCTTTGACAGATTTGCGCGAGCAGTACCTC. It encodes CSALTDLREQYL. The V and J genes are TRBV20-1 and TRBJ2-7; D is possibly TRBD1 (5 bases). Germline V lookup: CDR1 DFQATT, CDR2 SNEGSKA (reference sequence). The CDR3 length is 12 residues. The ends were cut back, 5 bases at V and 6 bases at J, with 14 bases in the middle.

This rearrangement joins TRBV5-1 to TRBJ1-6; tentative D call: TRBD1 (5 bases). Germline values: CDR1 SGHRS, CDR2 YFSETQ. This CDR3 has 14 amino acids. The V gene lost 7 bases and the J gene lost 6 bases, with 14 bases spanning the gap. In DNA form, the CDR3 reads TGCGCCAGCGCCATTCGGGGGGGTAATTCACCCCTCCACTTT. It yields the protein CASAIRGGNSPLHF.

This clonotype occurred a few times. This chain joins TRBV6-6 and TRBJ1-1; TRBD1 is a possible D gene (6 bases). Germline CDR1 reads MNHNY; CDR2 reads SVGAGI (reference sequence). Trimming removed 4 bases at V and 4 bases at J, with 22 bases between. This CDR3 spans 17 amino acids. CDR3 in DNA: TGTGCCAGCAGTTTAACCCCGGGACAATTTGGGGCCACTGAAGCTTTCTTT. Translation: CASSLTPGQFGATEAFF.

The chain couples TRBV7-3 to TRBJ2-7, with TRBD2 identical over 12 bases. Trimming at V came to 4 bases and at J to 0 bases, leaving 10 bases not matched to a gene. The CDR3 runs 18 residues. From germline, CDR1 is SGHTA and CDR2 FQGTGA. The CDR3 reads CASSSTRGLAGNSYEQYF. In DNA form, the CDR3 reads TGTGCCAGCAGCTCAACCCGGGGACTAGCGGGCAACTCCTACGAGCAGTACTTC.

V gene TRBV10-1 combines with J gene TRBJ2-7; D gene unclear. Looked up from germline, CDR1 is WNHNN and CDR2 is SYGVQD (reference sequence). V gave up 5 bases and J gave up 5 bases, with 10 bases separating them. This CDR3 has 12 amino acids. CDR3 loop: CASSSKGDEQYF. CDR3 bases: TGCGCCAGCAGTTCGAAAGGAGACGAGCAGTACTTC.

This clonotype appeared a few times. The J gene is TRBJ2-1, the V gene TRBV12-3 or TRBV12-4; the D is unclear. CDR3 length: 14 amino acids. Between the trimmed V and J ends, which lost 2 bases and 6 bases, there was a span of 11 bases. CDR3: CASSLLAVSNEQFF. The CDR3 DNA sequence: TGTGCCAGCAGTTTACTGGCCGTGAGCAATGAGCAGTTCTTC.

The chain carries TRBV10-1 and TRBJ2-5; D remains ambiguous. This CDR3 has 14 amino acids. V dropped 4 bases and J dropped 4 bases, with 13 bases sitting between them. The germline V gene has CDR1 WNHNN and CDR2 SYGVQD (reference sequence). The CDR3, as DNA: TGCGCCAGCAGTGGATTTTTAGTGGGAGAGACCCAGTACTTC. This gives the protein CASSGFLVGETQYF.

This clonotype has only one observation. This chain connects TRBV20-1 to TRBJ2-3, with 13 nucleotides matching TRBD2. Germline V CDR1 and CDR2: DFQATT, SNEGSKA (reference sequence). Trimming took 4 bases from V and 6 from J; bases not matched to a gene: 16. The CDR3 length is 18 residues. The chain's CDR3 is CSATGLAGLAGRHDTQYF. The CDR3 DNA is TGCAGTGCTACAGGCTTAGCGGGACTAGCGGGGAGACACGATACGCAGTATTTT.

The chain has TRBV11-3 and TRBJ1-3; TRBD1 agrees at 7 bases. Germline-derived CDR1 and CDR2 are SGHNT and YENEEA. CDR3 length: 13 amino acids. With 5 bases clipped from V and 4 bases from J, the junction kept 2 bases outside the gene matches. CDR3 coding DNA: TGTGCCAGCAGCCAGGGACAGGGAAACACCATATATTTT. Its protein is CASSQGQGNTIYF. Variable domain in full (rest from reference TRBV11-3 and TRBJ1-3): EAGVVQSPRYKIIEKKQPVAFWCNPISGHNTLYWYLQNLGQGPELLIRYENEEAVDDSQLPKDRFSAERLKGVDSTLKIQPAELGDSAVYLCASSQGQGNTIYFGEGSWLTVV.

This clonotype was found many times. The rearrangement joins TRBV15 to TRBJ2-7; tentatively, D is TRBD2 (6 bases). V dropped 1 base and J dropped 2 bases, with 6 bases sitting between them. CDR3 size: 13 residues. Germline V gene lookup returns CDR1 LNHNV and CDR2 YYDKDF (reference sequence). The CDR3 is CATSRGEAYEQYF. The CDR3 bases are TGTGCCACCAGCAGAGGGGAGGCCTACGAGCAGTACTTC.

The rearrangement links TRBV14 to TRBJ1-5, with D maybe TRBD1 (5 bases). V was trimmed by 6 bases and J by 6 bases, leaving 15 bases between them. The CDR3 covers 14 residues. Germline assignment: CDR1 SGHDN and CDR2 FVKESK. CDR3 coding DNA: TGTGCCAGCAGAGGTTGGGCAGGGTCTCAGCCCCAGCATTTT. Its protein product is CASRGWAGSQPQHF.

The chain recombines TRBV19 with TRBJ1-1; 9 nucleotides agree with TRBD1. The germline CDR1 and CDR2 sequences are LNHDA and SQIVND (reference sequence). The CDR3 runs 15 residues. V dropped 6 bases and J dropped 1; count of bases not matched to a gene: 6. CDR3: CASSGTGRSNTEAFF. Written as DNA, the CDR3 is TGTGCCAGTAGCGGGACAGGGAGATCGAACACTGAAGCTTTCTTT.

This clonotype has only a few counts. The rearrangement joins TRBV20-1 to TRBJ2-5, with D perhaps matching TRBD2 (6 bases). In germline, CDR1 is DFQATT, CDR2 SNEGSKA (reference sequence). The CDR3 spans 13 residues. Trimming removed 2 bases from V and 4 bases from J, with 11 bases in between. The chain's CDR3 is CSARSGVRETQYF. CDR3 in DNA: TGCAGTGCTAGATCGGGAGTTAGAGAGACCCAGTACTTC.

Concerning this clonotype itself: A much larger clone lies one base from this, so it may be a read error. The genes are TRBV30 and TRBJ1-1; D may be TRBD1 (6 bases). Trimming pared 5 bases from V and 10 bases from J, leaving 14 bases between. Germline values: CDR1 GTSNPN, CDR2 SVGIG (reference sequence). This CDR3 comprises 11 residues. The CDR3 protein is CAWGRGAGAFF. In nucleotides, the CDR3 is TGTGCCTGGGGACGGGGGGCTGGAGCTTTCTTT.

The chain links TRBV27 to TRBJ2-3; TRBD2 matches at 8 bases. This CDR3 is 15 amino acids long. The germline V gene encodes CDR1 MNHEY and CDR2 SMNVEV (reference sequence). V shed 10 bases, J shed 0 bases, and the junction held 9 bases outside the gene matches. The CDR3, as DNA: TGTGCCACAGGGGTACTAGCGGCTAGCACAGATACGCAGTATTTT. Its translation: CATGVLAASTDTQYF.

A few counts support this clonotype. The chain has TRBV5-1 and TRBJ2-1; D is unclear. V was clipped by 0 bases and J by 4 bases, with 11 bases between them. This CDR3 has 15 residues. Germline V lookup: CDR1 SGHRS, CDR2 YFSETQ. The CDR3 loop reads CASSLGESQYNEQFF. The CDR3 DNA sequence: TGCGCCAGCAGCTTGGGAGAAAGTCAATACAATGAGCAGTTCTTC. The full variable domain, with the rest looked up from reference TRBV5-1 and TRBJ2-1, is KAGVTQTPRYLIKTRGQQVTLSCSPISGHRSVSWYQQTPGQGLQFLFEYFSETQRNKGNFPGRFSGRQFSNSRSEMNVSTLELGDSALYLCASSLGESQYNEQFFGPGTRLTVL.

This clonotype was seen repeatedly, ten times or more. DNA of the CDR3: TGTGCCATACAACGTACGACCGTCATGAACACTGAAGCTTTCTTT. Protein sequence: CAIQRTTVMNTEAFF. This chain uses TRBV10-3 with TRBJ1-1, with D uncertain. V gave up 9 bases and J gave up 0 bases, with 17 bases separating them. Germline CDR1 ENHRY, CDR2 SYGVKD. The CDR3 sequence is 15 residues long.